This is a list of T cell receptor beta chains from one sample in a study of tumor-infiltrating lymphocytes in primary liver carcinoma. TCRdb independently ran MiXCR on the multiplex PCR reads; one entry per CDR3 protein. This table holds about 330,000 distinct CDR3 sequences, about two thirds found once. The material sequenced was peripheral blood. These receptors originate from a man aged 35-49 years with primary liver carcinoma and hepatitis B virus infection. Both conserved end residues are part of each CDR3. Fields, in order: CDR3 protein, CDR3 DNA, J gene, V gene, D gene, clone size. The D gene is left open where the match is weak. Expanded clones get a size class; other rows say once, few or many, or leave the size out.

CASSQDLWGTGSPFHF	.	TRBJ1-6	TRBV4-3	.	.
CASSQQHTFTNTGELFF	TGCGCCAGCAGCCAACAACACACATTTACGAACACCGGGGAGCTGTTTTTT	TRBJ2-2	TRBV4-1	.	many
CACSQRGPEETQYF	TGTGCCTGCAGCCAACGGGGGCCGGAAGAGACCCAGTACTTC	TRBJ2-5	TRBV5-4	.	.
CASRLYPRPAGRPSDEQFF	TGTGCCAGCAGATTATACCCCCGGCCAGCGGGAAGGCCGAGCGATGAGCAGTTCTTC	TRBJ2-1	TRBV11-2	TRBD2	.
CSARNYGNSYEQYF	TGCAGTGCTCGTAATTATGGAAACTCCTACGAGCAGTACTTC	TRBJ2-7	TRBV20-1	.	.
CASSGGLAGSYEHYF	TGTGCTAGCAGCGGAGGCCTAGCGGGATCCTACGAGCACTACTTC	TRBJ2-7	TRBV5-4	TRBD2	.
CAGRPIGTRVYNEQFF	TGCGCCGGCAGACCCATAGGGACTAGGGTATACAATGAGCAGTTCTTC	TRBJ2-1	TRBV11-2	TRBD2	.
CASTKAGVAYEQYF	TGTGCCAGCACTAAAGCGGGAGTAGCCTACGAGCAGTACTTC	TRBJ2-7	TRBV12-3/TRBV12-4	TRBD2	many
CGSLGGFRNYEQYF	TGTGGCAGCTTGGGGGGGTTCAGGAACTACGAGCAGTACTTC	TRBJ2-7	TRBV11-2	TRBD2	.
CASGLDSGYEQYF	TGTGCCAGCGGCTTAGACTCTGGCTACGAACAGTACTTC	TRBJ2-7	TRBV11-2	.	.
CASSHGQGETQYF	TGCGCCAGCAGCCATGGACAGGGGGAGACCCAGTACTTC	TRBJ2-5	TRBV5-1	TRBD1	few
CASSREAGVLINEQFF	TGCGCCAGCAGCCGAGAAGCGGGAGTCCTCATCAATGAGCAGTTCTTC	TRBJ2-1	TRBV5-1	TRBD2	.
CASSPLTGVSDTQYF	TGTGCCAGCAGCCCACTTACGGGAGTGTCAGATACGCAGTATTTT	TRBJ2-3	TRBV11-2	.	many
CASSLDRGVLQQYF	TGTGCCAGCAGTTTGGACAGGGGGGTCCTGCAGCAGTACTTC	TRBJ2-7	TRBV12-3/TRBV12-4	TRBD1	many
CANSLDQKGNQPQHF	TGTGCCAACAGCTTAGATCAGAAAGGGAATCAGCCCCAGCATTTT	TRBJ1-5	TRBV11-2	.	once
CASIPDPHWYEQYF	TGTGCCAGCATCCCAGACCCTCACTGGTACGAGCAGTACTTC	TRBJ2-7	TRBV11-2	.	once
CASTPLAVQETQYF	TGTGCCAGCACTCCTCTAGCGGTCCAAGAGACCCAGTACTTC	TRBJ2-5	TRBV12-3/TRBV12-4	TRBD2	.
CACSLDGGWNYEQYF	TGCGCCTGCAGCTTAGATGGAGGGTGGAACTACGAGCAGTACTTC	TRBJ2-7	TRBV11-2	.	.
CVSSLVSLVWGQGKEQYF	TGTGTCAGCAGCTTAGTATCTCTAGTGTGGGGGCAGGGGAAAGAGCAGTACTTC	TRBJ2-7	TRBV11-2	.	.
CASSLQGWETQYF	TGTGCCAGCAGCTTACAGGGCTGGGAGACCCAGTACTTC	TRBJ2-5	TRBV11-2	.	.
CASSLPGANSPLHF	TGTGCCAGCAGCCTACCGGGGGCTAATTCACCCCTCCACTTT	TRBJ1-6	TRBV21-1	.	.
CASSQEGTGSYGYTF	TGCGCCAGCAGCCAAGAGGGGACGGGCTCCTATGGCTACACCTTC	TRBJ1-2	TRBV4-1	.	few
CASSVPQGAKQYF	TGTGCCAGCAGTGTTCCACAGGGGGCAAAACAGTACTTC	TRBJ2-7	TRBV6-5	TRBD1	.
CSTRTGETQYF	TGCAGCACCAGGACAGGGGAGACCCAGTACTTC	TRBJ2-5	TRBV29-1	TRBD1	.
CASSVTGSRTDTQYF	TGTGCCAGCAGCGTAACGGGATCCCGCACAGATACGCAGTATTTT	TRBJ2-3	TRBV7-2	.	.
CASSRGILGDTEAFF	TGTGCCAGTAGCCGGGGAATCCTGGGCGACACTGAAGCTTTCTTT	TRBJ1-1	TRBV7-9	.	.
CASSTGGGARYGYTF	TGTGCCAGCAGCACGGGGGGGGGGGCCCGATATGGCTACACCTTC	TRBJ1-2	TRBV28	.	.
CASGGWNEQYF	TGTGCCAGCGGGGGGTGGAACGAGCAGTACTTC	TRBJ2-7	TRBV6-1	.	.
CASSLLGLAGDNEQFF	TGTGCCAGCAGCTTGTTAGGACTAGCGGGAGACAATGAGCAGTTCTTC	TRBJ2-1	TRBV11-2	TRBD2	medium-sized